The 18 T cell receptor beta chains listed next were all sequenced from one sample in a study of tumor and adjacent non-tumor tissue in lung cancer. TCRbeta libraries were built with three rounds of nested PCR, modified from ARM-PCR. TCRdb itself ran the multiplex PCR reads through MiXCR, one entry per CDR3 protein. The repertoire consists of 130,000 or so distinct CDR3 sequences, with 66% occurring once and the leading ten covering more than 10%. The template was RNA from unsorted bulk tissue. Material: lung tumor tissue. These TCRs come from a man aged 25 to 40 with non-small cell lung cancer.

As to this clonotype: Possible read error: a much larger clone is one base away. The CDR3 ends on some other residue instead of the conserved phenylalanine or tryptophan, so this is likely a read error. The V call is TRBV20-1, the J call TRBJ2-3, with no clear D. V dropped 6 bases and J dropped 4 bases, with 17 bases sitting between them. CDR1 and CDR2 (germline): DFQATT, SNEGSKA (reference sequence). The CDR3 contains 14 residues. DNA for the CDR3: TGCAGTGCCACGTGGAGCGTAGGCGCAGATACGCAGTATTCT. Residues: CSATWSVGADTQYS.

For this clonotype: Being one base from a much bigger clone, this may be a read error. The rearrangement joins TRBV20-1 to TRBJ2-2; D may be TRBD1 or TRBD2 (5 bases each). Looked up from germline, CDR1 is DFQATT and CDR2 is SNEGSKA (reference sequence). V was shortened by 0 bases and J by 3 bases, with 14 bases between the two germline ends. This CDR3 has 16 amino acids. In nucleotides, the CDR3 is TGCAGTGCTAGAGATGCTTTAGTGGGGGACACCGGGGAGCTGTTTTTT. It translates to CSARDALVGDTGELFF.

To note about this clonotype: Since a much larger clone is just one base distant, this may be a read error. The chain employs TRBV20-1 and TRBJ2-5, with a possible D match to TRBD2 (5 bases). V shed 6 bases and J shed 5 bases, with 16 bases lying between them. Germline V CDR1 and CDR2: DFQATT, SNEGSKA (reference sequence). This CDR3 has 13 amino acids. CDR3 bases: TGCAGTGCGAGTGAGGGTATGGGGGAGACCCAGTACTTC. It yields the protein CSASEGMGETQYF.

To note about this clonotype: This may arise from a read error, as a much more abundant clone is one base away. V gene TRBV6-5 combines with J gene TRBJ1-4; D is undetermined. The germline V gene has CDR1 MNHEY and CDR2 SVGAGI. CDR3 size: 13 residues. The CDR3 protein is CASRSGVVEKLSF. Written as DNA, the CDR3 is TGTGCCAGCAGGTCAGGAGTGGTTGAAAAACTGTCTTTT.

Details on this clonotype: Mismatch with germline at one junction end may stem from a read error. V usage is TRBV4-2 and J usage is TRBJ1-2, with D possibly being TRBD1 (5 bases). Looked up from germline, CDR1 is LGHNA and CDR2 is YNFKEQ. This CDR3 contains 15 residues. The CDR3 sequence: CASSQVVGANHGYTF. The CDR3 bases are TGTGCCAGCAGCCAAGTGGTAGGGGCTAACCATGGCTACACCTTC.

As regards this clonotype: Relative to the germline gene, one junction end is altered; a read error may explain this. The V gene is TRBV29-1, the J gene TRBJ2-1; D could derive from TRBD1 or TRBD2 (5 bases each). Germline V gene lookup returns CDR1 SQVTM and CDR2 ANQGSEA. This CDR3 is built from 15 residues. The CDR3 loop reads CSVEEPVGPYNEQFF. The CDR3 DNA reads TGTAGCGTTGAAGAGCCGGTGGGGCCCTACAATGAGCAGTTCTTC.

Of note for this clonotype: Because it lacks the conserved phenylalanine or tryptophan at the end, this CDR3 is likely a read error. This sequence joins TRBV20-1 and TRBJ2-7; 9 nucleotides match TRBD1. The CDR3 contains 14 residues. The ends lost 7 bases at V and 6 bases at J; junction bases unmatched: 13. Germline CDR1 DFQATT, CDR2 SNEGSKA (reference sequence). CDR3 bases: TGCAGTGTTGAAAGCCGGGACAGGGTTTTCGAGCAGTACATC. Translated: CSVESRDRVFEQYI.

The CDR3 nucleotides read TGCAGCGTTTCCGACAGGGCATTCCGAGAGACCGGGTACTTC. Its protein product is CSVSDRAFRETGYF. The rearrangement links TRBV29-1 to TRBJ2-5; TRBD1 aligns across 7 bases. V was clipped by 5 bases and J by 13 bases; unmatched bases: 19. Germline loops: CDR1 SQVTM, CDR2 ANQGSEA. The CDR3 covers 14 residues.

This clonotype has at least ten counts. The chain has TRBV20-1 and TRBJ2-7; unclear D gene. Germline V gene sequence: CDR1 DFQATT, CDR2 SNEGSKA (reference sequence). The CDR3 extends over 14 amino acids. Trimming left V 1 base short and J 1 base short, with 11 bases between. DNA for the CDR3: TGCAGTGCTAGAGGCGAAATAGAGTCCTACGAGCAGTACTTC. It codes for CSARGEIESYEQYF.

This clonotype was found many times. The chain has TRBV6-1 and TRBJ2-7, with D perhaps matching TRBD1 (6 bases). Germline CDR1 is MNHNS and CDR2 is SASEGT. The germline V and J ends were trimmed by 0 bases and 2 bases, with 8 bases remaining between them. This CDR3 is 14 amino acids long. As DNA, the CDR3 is TGTGCCAGCAGTGAAGCGGGACATACCTACGAGCAGTACTTC. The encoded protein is CASSEAGHTYEQYF.

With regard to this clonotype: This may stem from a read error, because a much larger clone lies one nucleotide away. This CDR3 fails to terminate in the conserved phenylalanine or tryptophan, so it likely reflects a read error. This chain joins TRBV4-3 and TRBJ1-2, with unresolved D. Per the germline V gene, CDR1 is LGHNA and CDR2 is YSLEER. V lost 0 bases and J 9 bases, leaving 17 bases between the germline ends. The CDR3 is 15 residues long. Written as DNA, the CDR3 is TGCGCCAGCAGCCAAGATTGGGCAGTCGGCCCGAGCTACACCATC. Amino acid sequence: CASSQDWAVGPSYTI.

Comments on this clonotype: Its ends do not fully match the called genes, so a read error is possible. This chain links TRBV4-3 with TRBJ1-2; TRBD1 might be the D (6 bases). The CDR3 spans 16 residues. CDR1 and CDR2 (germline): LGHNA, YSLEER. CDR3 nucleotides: TGCGCCAGCGGCCAAGAATTAGGGGGTATCAACTATGACTACACCTTC. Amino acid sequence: CASGQELGGINYDYTF.

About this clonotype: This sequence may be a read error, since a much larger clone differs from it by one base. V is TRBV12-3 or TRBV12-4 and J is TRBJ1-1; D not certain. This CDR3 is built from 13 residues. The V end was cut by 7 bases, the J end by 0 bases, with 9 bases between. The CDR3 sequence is CASITRMNTEAFF. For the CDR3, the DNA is TGTGCCAGCATTACTCGCATGAACACTGAAGCTTTCTTT.

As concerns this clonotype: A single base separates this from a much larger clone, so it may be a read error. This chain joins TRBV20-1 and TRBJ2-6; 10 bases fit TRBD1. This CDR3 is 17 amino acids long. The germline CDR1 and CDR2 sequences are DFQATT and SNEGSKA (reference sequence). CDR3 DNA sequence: TGCAGTGCTAGCGACCGGGACAGGGGAACTGGGGCCAACGTCCTGGCTTTC. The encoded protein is CSASDRDRGTGANVLAF.

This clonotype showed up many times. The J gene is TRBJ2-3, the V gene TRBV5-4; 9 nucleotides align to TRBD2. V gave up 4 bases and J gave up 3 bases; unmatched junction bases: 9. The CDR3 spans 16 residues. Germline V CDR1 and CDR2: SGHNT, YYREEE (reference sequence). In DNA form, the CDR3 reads TGTGCCAGCAGCCCTGCGGCGGGAGGGCCAACAGATACGCAGTATTTT. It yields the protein CASSPAAGGPTDTQYF.

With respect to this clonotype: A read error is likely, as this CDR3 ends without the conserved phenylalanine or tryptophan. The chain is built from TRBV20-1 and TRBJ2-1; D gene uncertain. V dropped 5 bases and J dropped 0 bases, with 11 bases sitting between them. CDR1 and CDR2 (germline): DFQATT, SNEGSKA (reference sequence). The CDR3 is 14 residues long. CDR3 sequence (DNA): TGCAGTGCTTTACGACACGTCTCCTACAATGAGCAGTTCCTC. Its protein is CSALRHVSYNEQFL.

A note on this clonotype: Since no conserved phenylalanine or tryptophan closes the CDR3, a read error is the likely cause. CDR3 protein: CASNLDNLSTEAFS. As DNA, the CDR3 is TGCGCCAGCAACTTGGACAACTTGAGCACTGAAGCTTTCTCT. This chain uses TRBV5-1 with TRBJ1-1, with a tentative D call TRBD1 (5 bases). The CDR3 extends over 14 amino acids. Germline V lookup: CDR1 SGHRS, CDR2 YFSETQ.

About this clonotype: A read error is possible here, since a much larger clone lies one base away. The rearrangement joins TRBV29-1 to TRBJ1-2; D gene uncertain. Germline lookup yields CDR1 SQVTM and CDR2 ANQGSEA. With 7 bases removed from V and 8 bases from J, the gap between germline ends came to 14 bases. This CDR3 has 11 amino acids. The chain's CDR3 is CSATGSKGYTF. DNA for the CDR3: TGCAGCGCCACTGGGTCAAAAGGCTACACCTTC. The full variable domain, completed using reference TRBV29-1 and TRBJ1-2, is SAVISQKPSRDICQRGTSLTIQCQVDSQVTMMFWYRQQPGQSLTLIATANQGSEATYESGFVIDKFPISRPNLTFSTLTVSNMSPEDSSIYLCSATGSKGYTFGSGTRLTVV.